The rows below give T cell receptor beta chains drawn from one sample of a study of shared clonotypes between healthy human individuals. Method: immunoSEQ multiplex PCR; TCRdb's copy keeps in-frame clones and lacks some. The table includes about 460,000 clones, 70% to 80% detected once. The sample was PBMCs. These TCRs come from a woman aged 40 to 49 in good health. Some clones in this sample may be carry-over from other donors' samples. Both conserved end residues are part of each CDR3. D genes are given only for firm matches. Where a row states a size, it is once, few, many or the class of an expanded clone; other rows omit it.

D	V	size	J	length	DNA	CDR3
NA	TRBV5-1	once	TRBJ2-7	14	TGCGCCAGCAGCTATACGGGTCCAAACTACGAGCAGTACTTC	CASSYTGPNYEQYF
TRBD2	TRBV6-6	NA	TRBJ2-7	14	TGTGCCAGCTCCTCCGGGACTAGCCCCTACGAGCAGTACTTC	CASSSGTSPYEQYF
TRBD1	TRBV30	NA	TRBJ1-5	15	TGTGCCTGGAGTGCGACAGGGGATAGCAATCAGCCCCAGCATTTT	CAWSATGDSNQPQHF
TRBD2	TRBV4-2	NA	TRBJ2-1	17	TGTGCCAGCAGCCAAGATCGGACGACTAGCGGCTACAATGAGCAGTTCTTC	CASSQDRTTSGYNEQFF
TRBD1	TRBV14	NA	TRBJ1-5	16	TGTGCCAGTCGGGACAGGAGAGTTTATAGCAATCAGCCCCAGCATTTT	CASRDRRVYSNQPQHF
NA	TRBV30	many	TRBJ1-1	12	TGTGCCTACCGTCGATTAGACAGGAAAGCTTTCTTT	CAYRRLDRKAFF
NA	TRBV7-3	few	TRBJ2-1	14	TGTGCCAGCAGCCCCGGGCCCTCCTACAATGAGCAGTTCTTC	CASSPGPSYNEQFF
TRBD1	TRBV30	NA	TRBJ1-5	13	TGTGCCTGGAGTCTCACAGGGGATCAGCCCCAGCATTTT	CAWSLTGDQPQHF
TRBD1	TRBV5-8	NA	TRBJ1-1	15	TGTGCCAGCAGCTCGGAAAGACAGGGTTCCACTGAAGCTTTCTTT	CASSSERQGSTEAFF
TRBD1	TRBV11-2	NA	TRBJ1-2	15	TGTGCCAGCAGCTTATTTGCGGGACAGCGAAATGGCTACACCTTC	CASSLFAGQRNGYTF
TRBD1	TRBV7-3	NA	TRBJ2-5	16	TGTGCCAGCAGCTTAATGCCCCAGGGGGCTGGGGAGACCCAGTACTTC	CASSLMPQGAGETQYF
NA	TRBV5-6	NA	TRBJ2-1	15	TGTGCCAGCAGCAGAATTAGCGGTTATTACAATGAGCAGTTCTTC	CASSRISGYYNEQFF
TRBD2	TRBV5-1	once	TRBJ2-1	15	TGCGCCAGCAGCCCCTCCCTGACTAGCGGGACTGAGCAGTTCTTC	CASSPSLTSGTEQFF
TRBD2	TRBV6-1	NA	TRBJ2-5	13	TGTGCCAGCAGGTGGAGCGGGGGAGAGACCCAGTACTTC	CASRWSGGETQYF
NA	TRBV4-1	NA	TRBJ1-1	15	TGCGCCAGCAGCCAACCTCCCGTTAGGGTGACTGAAGCTTTCTTT	CASSQPPVRVTEAFF
NA	TRBV4-1	NA	TRBJ1-2	11	TGCGCCAGCAGCCCCGGGTTTGGCTACACCTTC	CASSPGFGYTF
NA	TRBV30	many	TRBJ2-7	14	TGTGCCTGGAGTGTACAACTCCAATTATACGAGCAGTACTTC	CAWSVQLQLYEQYF
NA	TRBV14	NA	TRBJ1-3	15	TGTGCCAGCAGTACGGGACACCGCTCTGGAAACACCATATATTTT	CASSTGHRSGNTIYF
NA	TRBV7-2	NA	TRBJ1-2	15	TGTGCCAGCAGCTTAGGAGGACAGTTAACCTATGGCTACACCTTC	CASSLGGQLTYGYTF
TRBD2	TRBV5-8	NA	TRBJ2-1	14	TGTGCCAGCAGACTAGCGATTGGCGGCGGTGAGCAGTTCTTC	CASRLAIGGGEQFF
NA	TRBV7-9	NA	TRBJ2-5	12	TGTGCCAGCGCGGTGATACAAGAGACCCAGTACTTC	CASAVIQETQYF
TRBD1	TRBV15	NA	TRBJ1-2	14	TGTGCCACCAGCAGAGCAGGGGGTAACTATGGCTACACCTTC	CATSRAGGNYGYTF
NA	TRBV27	NA	TRBJ2-5	14	TGTGCCAGCAGTTTCGTGGGAGAGGGGGAGACCCAGTACTTC	CASSFVGEGETQYF
TRBD1	TRBV28	many	TRBJ2-5	16	TGTGCCAGCAGTTTATTTGGGACAGGGGGCTTGGAGACCCAGTACTTC	CASSLFGTGGLETQYF
NA	TRBV10-2	once	TRBJ1-1	12	TGCGCCAGCAGTTCGTTGGGCACTGAAGCTTTCTTT	CASSSLGTEAFF
TRBD2	TRBV28	many	TRBJ2-7	13	TGTGCCAGCATCCGCAGCGGGAGCTACGAGCAGTACTTC	CASIRSGSYEQYF
NA	TRBV18	once	TRBJ1-5	14	TGTGCCAGCTCCGCAGGGTTTAGCAATCAGCCCCAGCATTTT	CASSAGFSNQPQHF
NA	TRBV29-1	NA	TRBJ2-2	14	TGCAGCGTTGAGAGGGGGGCAGACACCGGGGAGCTGTTTTTT	CSVERGADTGELFF
NA	TRBV28	once	TRBJ1-5	16	TGTGCCAGCAGTTTATTCAGGTACTATAGCAATCAGCCCCAGCATTTT	CASSLFRYYSNQPQHF
NA	TRBV9	NA	TRBJ1-1	14	TGTGCCAGCAGCGCCTCACATTTGAACACTGAAGCTTTCTTT	CASSASHLNTEAFF
NA	TRBV5-1	NA	TRBJ2-5	14	TGCGCCAGCAGCTTCAACAGGGTTCAAGAGACCCAGTACTTC	CASSFNRVQETQYF
NA	TRBV18	NA	TRBJ2-7	13	TGTGCCAGCTCACCACTAGTAACCTACGAGCAGTACTTC	CASSPLVTYEQYF
NA	TRBV30	NA	TRBJ2-7	13	TGTGCCTGGAGCGAGGGGGGGAATTACGAGCAGTACTTC	CAWSEGGNYEQYF
TRBD1	TRBV29-1	many	TRBJ2-7	11	TGCAGCGTGGACAGGGGGTCCGAGCAGTACTTC	CSVDRGSEQYF
NA	TRBV7-7	NA	TRBJ2-3	14	TGTGCTAGCAGCTTAGGAGGGTTGGCAGATACGCAGTATTTT	CASSLGGLADTQYF
NA	TRBV5-1	once	TRBJ2-5	12	TGCGCCAGCAGCCAGGAAGGGGAGACCCAGTACTTC	CASSQEGETQYF
NA	TRBV7-3	NA	TRBJ2-4	16	TGTGCCAGCAGCTTAGTTGTGGGCAGGGGTTTGGACATTCAGTACTTC	CASSLVVGRGLDIQYF